In this sample, the clone carrying this T cell receptor (beta chain) turned up a few times. Its target is not known. This sample was taken from a study of T cell repertoires in cytomegalovirus infection. In the study overall: The authors relied on CMV epitopes, both recently identified HLA-C-restricted and well-studied HLA-B-restricted. General study findings and limits: Across the ex vivo response, the dominant clonotypes were HLA-C-restricted CMV-specific TCR beta clonotypes. There were carriers of CMV plus the relevant HLA, and cumulative public TCR beta family frequency identified them.

The CDR3 spans 14 residues. Germline CDR1 SGHAT, CDR2 FQNNGV. V lost 5 bases to trimming and J lost 3 bases, with 14 bases between them. Each CDR3 protein is one row after TCRdb ran MiXCR on the reads. The table lists a few hundred thousand distinct CDR3 sequences, under 45% of them singletons, with around 50% in the top ten. The J gene is TRBJ2-7, the V gene TRBV11-2; D is perhaps TRBD2 (5 bases). The TCR was taken from a human donor in good health (CMV status not recorded). Some clones in this sample may be carry-over from other donors' samples. This specimen was cultured PBMCs, taken from culture after CMV antigen stimulation. CDR3 DNA: TGTGCCAGCAGCCCCCCTAGCACCGTCTACGAGCAGTACTTC. It is translated as CASSPPSTVYEQYF.